These T cell receptor beta chains were read from a single sample in a study of T cell changes during pregnancy in multiple sclerosis. Here immunoSEQ multiplex PCR was the method, and the copy in TCRdb shows in-frame clones only, minus some. The sample includes some 130,000 clones, around 95% seen only once; the top ten take over 0.35%. The sample here was peripheral blood, taken after pregnancy. All receptors come from a female donor with multiple sclerosis, enrolled in a pregnancy study. The CDR3 runs from the conserved cysteine through the conserved F or W. The order of the fields is J gene, V gene, CDR3 length, CDR3 protein.

j_gene: TRBJ2-1
v_gene: TRBV12-5
len: 13
CDR3aa: CASGTGLGNEQFF

j_gene: TRBJ1-2
v_gene: TRBV19
len: 13
CDR3aa: CASSRDRTYGYTF

j_gene: TRBJ1-3
v_gene: TRBV9
len: 16
CDR3aa: CASSITGQVSGNTIYF

j_gene: TRBJ1-5
v_gene: TRBV29-1
len: 15
CDR3aa: CSVAQGTDSNQPQHF

j_gene: TRBJ2-7
v_gene: TRBV19
len: 13
CDR3aa: CARGPDIYYEQYF

j_gene: TRBJ1-1
v_gene: TRBV18
len: 15
CDR3aa: CASSPLEGLNTEAFF

j_gene: TRBJ1-4
v_gene: TRBV6-5
len: 12
CDR3aa: CASSPDRGKLFF

j_gene: TRBJ1-2
v_gene: TRBV5-6
len: 17
CDR3aa: CASSLVGQGPSNYGYTF

j_gene: TRBJ1-5
v_gene: TRBV7-8
len: 15
CDR3aa: CASSLGQGAVQPQHF

j_gene: TRBJ2-3
v_gene: TRBV27
len: 15
CDR3aa: CASSIRGPSTDTQYF

j_gene: TRBJ2-2
v_gene: TRBV28
len: 18
CDR3aa: CASSQGKRLAGNTGELFF

j_gene: TRBJ2-3
v_gene: TRBV4-2
len: 16
CDR3aa: CASSQEHSGSTDTQYF

j_gene: TRBJ2-7
v_gene: TRBV2
len: 13
CDR3aa: CASSWQGSYEQYF

j_gene: TRBJ2-7
v_gene: TRBV12-5
len: 16
CDR3aa: CASEMTDTSGCHEQYF

j_gene: TRBJ2-7
v_gene: TRBV15
len: 15
CDR3aa: CATSEGGVGSYEQYF

j_gene: TRBJ2-7
v_gene: TRBV12-2
len: 16
CDR3aa: CASRFHLKDRPYEQYF

j_gene: TRBJ2-3
v_gene: TRBV30
len: 16
CDR3aa: CAWSERLAGLADTQYF

j_gene: TRBJ1-4
v_gene: TRBV2
len: 14
CDR3aa: CASNEAPLNEKLFF

j_gene: TRBJ1-5
v_gene: TRBV6-5
len: 16
CDR3aa: CASSFPGQGGNQPQHF

j_gene: TRBJ2-1
v_gene: TRBV19
len: 11
CDR3aa: CASSIGPLRFF

j_gene: TRBJ2-1
v_gene: TRBV7-9
len: 14
CDR3aa: CASSSGGPYNEQFF

j_gene: TRBJ2-3
v_gene: TRBV19
len: 14
CDR3aa: CATKMTGSTDTQYF

j_gene: TRBJ2-1
v_gene: TRBV7-9
len: 12
CDR3aa: CASSLQVIEQFF

j_gene: TRBJ2-1
v_gene: TRBV29-1
len: 12
CDR3aa: CSVVPESYEQFF

j_gene: TRBJ2-7
v_gene: TRBV5-4
len: 14
CDR3aa: CASSLGEGSYEQYF

j_gene: TRBJ2-3
v_gene: TRBV5-1
len: 16
CDR3aa: CASSPRRQASTDTQYF

j_gene: TRBJ2-1
v_gene: TRBV6-5
len: 13
CDR3aa: CASSNPQGGEQFF

j_gene: TRBJ1-1
v_gene: TRBV28
len: 14
CDR3aa: CASSIPGQLTEAFF

j_gene: TRBJ2-7
v_gene: TRBV13
len: 14
CDR3aa: CASRPTGGLYEQYF

j_gene: TRBJ2-1
v_gene: TRBV19
len: 16
CDR3aa: CASSPGTSGRTNEQFF

j_gene: TRBJ2-7
v_gene: TRBV9
len: 14
CDR3aa: CASSPGGLSYEQYF

j_gene: TRBJ2-1
v_gene: TRBV2
len: 17
CDR3aa: CASKRLAGVQTYNEQFF

j_gene: TRBJ2-5
v_gene: TRBV23-1
len: 16
CDR3aa: CASSQLGLAGFKTQYF

j_gene: TRBJ2-3
v_gene: TRBV29-1
len: 13
CDR3aa: CSVPQRDTDTQYF

j_gene: TRBJ2-5
v_gene: TRBV27
len: 14
CDR3aa: CASSLGRGVETQYF

j_gene: TRBJ2-7
v_gene: TRBV30
len: 19
CDR3aa: CAWRASRGQGVVEGYEQYF

j_gene: TRBJ2-5
v_gene: TRBV5-1
len: 13
CDR3aa: CASCLTGVETQYF

j_gene: TRBJ2-5
v_gene: TRBV7-6
len: 15
CDR3aa: CASSSYRASVETQYF

j_gene: TRBJ2-6
v_gene: TRBV9
len: 15
CDR3aa: CASSVSLSGANVLTF

j_gene: TRBJ2-3
v_gene: TRBV29-1
len: 12
CDR3aa: CSVDVGTDTQYF

j_gene: TRBJ1-4
v_gene: TRBV6-5
len: 15
CDR3aa: CASSPRQLYNEKLFF

j_gene: TRBJ1-2
v_gene: TRBV28
len: 13
CDR3aa: CASSLTAGYGYTF

j_gene: TRBJ2-1
v_gene: TRBV7-9
len: 12
CDR3aa: CASSLGHNEQFF

j_gene: TRBJ1-2
v_gene: TRBV27
len: 14
CDR3aa: CASSLGQGYDGYTF

j_gene: TRBJ2-7
v_gene: TRBV13
len: 14
CDR3aa: CASSLAAGGDEQYF

j_gene: TRBJ1-2
v_gene: TRBV29-1
len: 12
CDR3aa: CSFEDRGNGYTF

j_gene: TRBJ2-7
v_gene: TRBV27
len: 14
CDR3aa: CASSLGGSAHEQYF

j_gene: TRBJ1-5
v_gene: TRBV5-6
len: 16
CDR3aa: CASSLGAGQGVQPQHF

j_gene: TRBJ2-1
v_gene: TRBV29-1
len: 14
CDR3aa: CSVELGRRWEEQFF

j_gene: TRBJ2-7
v_gene: TRBV9
len: 14
CDR3aa: CASSVATGSYEQYF

j_gene: TRBJ2-7
v_gene: TRBV6-5
len: 15
CDR3aa: CASSYSRDRGHEQYF

j_gene: TRBJ2-1
v_gene: TRBV10-2
len: 14
CDR3aa: CASSAPGLAYEQFF

j_gene: TRBJ2-1
v_gene: TRBV15
len: 15
CDR3aa: CATRLTSGPNNEQFF

j_gene: TRBJ1-3
v_gene: TRBV11-1
len: 15
CDR3aa: CASSAQQVPGNTIYF

j_gene: TRBJ2-7
v_gene: TRBV7-9
len: 19
CDR3aa: CASSSYSLRDTIPSYEQYF

j_gene: TRBJ1-5
v_gene: TRBV27
len: 12
CDR3aa: CASSSGGQPQHF

j_gene: TRBJ2-7
v_gene: TRBV12-2
len: 14
CDR3aa: CASRLGTLVYEQYF